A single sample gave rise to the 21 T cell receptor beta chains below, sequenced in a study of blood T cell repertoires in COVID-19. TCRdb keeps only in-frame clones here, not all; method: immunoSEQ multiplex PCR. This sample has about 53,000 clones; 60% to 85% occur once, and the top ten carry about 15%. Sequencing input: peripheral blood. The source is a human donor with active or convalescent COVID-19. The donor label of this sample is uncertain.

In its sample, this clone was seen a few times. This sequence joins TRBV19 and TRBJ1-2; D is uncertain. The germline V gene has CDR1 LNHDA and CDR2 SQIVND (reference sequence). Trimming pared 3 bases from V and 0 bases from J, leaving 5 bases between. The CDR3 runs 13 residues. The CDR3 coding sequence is TGTGCCAGTAGTATTATTGCTAACTATGGCTACACCTTC. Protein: CASSIIANYGYTF.

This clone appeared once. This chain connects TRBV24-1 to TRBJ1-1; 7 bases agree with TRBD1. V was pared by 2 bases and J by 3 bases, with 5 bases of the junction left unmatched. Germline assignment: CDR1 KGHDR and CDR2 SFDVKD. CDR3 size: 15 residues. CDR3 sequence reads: CATSDSGGEDTEAFF. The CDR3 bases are TGTGCCACCAGTGATTCAGGGGGAGAGGACACTGAAGCTTTCTTT.

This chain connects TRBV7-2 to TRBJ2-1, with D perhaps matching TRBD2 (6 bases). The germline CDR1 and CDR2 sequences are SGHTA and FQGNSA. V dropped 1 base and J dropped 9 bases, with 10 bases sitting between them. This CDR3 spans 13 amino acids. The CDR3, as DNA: TGTGCCAGCAGCTTAGATCCCGGGAGTGAGCAGTTCTTC. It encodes CASSLDPGSEQFF.

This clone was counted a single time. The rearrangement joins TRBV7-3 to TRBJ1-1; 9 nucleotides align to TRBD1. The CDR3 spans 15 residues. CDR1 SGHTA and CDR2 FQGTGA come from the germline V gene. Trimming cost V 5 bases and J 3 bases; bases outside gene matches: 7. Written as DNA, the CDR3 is TGTGCCAGCAGCCGGGACAGGGCCGCGGACACTGAAGCTTTCTTT. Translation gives CASSRDRAADTEAFF.

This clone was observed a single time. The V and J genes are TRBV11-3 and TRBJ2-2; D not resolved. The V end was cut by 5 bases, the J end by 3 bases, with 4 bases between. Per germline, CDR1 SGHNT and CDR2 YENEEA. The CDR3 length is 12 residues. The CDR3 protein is CASSPYTGELFF. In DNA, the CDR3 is TGTGCCAGCAGCCCCTACACCGGGGAGCTGTTTTTT.

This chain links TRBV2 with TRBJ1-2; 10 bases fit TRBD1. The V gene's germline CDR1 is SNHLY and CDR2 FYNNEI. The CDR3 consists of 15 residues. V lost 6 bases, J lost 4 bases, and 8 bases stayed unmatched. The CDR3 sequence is CASSGRDRGGYGYTF. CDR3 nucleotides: TGTGCCAGCAGCGGACGGGACAGGGGCGGCTATGGCTACACCTTC. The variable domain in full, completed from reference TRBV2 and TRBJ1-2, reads EPEVTQTPSHQVTQMGQEVILRCVPISNHLYFYWYRQILGQKVEFLVSFYNNEISEKSEIFDDQFSVERPDGSNFTLKIRSTKLEDSAMYFCASSGRDRGGYGYTFGSGTRLTVV.

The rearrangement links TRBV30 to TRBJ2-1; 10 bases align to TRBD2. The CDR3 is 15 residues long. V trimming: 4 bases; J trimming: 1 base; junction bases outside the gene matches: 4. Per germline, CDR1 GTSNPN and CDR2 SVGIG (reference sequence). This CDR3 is CAWTRAGGSYNEQFF. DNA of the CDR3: TGTGCCTGGACCAGAGCGGGAGGGTCCTACAATGAGCAGTTCTTC. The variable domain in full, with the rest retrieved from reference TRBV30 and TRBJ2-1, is SQTIHQWPATLVQPVGSPLSLECTVEGTSNPNLYWYRQAAGRGLQLLFYSVGIGQISSEVPQNLSASRPQDRQFILSSKKLLLSDSGFYLCAWTRAGGSYNEQFFGPGTRLTVL.

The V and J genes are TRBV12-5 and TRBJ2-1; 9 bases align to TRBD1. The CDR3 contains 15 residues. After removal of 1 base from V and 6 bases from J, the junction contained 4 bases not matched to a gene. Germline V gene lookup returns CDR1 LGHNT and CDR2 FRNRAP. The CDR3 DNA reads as TGTGCTAGTGGTTTGGGGCAGGACAGGGGCAATGAGCAGTTCTTC. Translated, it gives CASGLGQDRGNEQFF.

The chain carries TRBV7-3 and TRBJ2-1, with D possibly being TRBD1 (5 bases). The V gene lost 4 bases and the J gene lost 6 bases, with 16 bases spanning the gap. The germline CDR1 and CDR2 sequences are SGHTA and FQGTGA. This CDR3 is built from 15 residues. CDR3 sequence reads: CASSWGFASGNEQFF. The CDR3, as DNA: TGTGCCAGCAGCTGGGGCTTCGCGTCAGGCAATGAGCAGTTCTTC.

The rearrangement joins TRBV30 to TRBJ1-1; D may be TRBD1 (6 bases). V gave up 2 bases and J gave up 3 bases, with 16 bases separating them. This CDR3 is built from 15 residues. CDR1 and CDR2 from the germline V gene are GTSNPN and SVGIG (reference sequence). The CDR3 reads CAWSPGAGAHTEAFF. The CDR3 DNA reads TGTGCCTGGAGTCCCGGGGCAGGGGCGCACACTGAAGCTTTCTTT.

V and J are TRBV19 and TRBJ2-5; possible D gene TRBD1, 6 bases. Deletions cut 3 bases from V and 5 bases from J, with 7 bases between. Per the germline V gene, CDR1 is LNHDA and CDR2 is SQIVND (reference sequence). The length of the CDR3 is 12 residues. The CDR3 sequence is CASSITGETQYF. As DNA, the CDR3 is TGTGCCAGTAGTATTACAGGGGAGACCCAGTACTTC. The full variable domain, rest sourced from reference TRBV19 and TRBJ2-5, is DGGITQSPKYLFRKEGQNVTLSCEQNLNHDAMYWYRQDPGQGLRLIYYSQIVNDFQKGDIAEGYSVSREKKESFPLTVTSAQKNPTAFYLCASSITGETQYFGPGTRLLVL.

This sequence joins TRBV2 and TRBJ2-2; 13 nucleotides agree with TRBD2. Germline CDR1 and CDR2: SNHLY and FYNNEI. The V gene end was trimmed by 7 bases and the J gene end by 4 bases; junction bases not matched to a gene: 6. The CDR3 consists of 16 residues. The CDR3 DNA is TGTGCCAGCATTCGACTAGCGGGAGGTAGCACCGGGGAGCTGTTTTTT. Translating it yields CASIRLAGGSTGELFF. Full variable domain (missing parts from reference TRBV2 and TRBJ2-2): EPEVTQTPSHQVTQMGQEVILRCVPISNHLYFYWYRQILGQKVEFLVSFYNNEISEKSEIFDDQFSVERPDGSNFTLKIRSTKLEDSAMYFCASIRLAGGSTGELFFGEGSRLTVL.

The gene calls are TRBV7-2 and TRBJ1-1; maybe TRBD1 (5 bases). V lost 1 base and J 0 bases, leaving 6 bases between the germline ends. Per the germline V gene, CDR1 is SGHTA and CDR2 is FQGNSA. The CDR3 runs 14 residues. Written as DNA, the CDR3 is TGTGCCAGCAGCTTAGGACAGCTGAACACTGAAGCTTTCTTT. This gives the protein CASSLGQLNTEAFF.

CDR3 residues: CASMRAELGNEQYF. CDR3 nucleotides: TGTGCCAGCATGAGGGCGGAGTTGGGGAACGAGCAGTACTTC. The chain recombines TRBV2 with TRBJ2-7; TRBD2 might be the D (5 bases). The V end lost 7 bases, the J end lost 5 bases, and 18 bases lay between the germline ends. This CDR3 region has 14 residues. Germline V gives CDR1 SNHLY, CDR2 FYNNEI. Full variable domain (remainder filled in from reference TRBV2 and TRBJ2-7): EPEVTQTPSHQVTQMGQEVILRCVPISNHLYFYWYRQILGQKVEFLVSFYNNEISEKSEIFDDQFSVERPDGSNFTLKIRSTKLEDSAMYFCASMRAELGNEQYFGPGTRLTVT.

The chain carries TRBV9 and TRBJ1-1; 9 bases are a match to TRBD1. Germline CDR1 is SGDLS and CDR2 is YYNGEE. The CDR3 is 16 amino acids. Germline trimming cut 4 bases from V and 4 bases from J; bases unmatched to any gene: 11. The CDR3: CASSLSPGTGFTEAFF. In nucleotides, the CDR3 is TGTGCCAGCAGCCTTAGTCCCGGGACAGGGTTCACTGAAGCTTTCTTT.

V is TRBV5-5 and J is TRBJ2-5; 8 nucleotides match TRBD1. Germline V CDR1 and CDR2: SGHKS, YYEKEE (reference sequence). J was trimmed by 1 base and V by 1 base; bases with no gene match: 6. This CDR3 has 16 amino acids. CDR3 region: CASSLQQGVGQETQYF. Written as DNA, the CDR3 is TGTGCCAGCAGCTTGCAACAGGGGGTAGGCCAAGAGACCCAGTACTTC.

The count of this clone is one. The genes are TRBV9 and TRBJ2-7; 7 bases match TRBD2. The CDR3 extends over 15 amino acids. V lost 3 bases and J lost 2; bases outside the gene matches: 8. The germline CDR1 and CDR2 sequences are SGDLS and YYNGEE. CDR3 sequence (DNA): TGTGCCAGCAGCGCAGACCCGGGACTAACCTACGAGCAGTACTTC. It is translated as CASSADPGLTYEQYF. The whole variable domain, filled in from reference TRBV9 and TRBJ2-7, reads DSGVTQTPKHLITATGQRVTLRCSPRSGDLSVYWYQQSLDQGLQFLIQYYNGEERAKGNILERFSAQQFPDLHSELNLSSLELGDSALYFCASSADPGLTYEQYFGPGTRLTVT.

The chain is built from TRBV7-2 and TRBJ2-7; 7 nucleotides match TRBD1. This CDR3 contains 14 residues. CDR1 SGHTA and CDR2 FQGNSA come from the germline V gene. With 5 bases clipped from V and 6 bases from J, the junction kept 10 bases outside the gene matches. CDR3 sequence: CASSPDGTAGEQYF. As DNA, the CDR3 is TGTGCCAGCAGCCCAGACGGGACAGCCGGCGAGCAGTACTTC.

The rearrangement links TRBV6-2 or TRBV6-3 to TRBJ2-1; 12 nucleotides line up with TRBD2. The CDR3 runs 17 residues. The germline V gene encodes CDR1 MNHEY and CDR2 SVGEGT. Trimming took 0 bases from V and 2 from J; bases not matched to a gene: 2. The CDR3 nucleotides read TGTGCCAGCAGTTACTCCTGGACTAGCGGGACCTACAATGAGCAGTTCTTC. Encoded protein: CASSYSWTSGTYNEQFF.

The CDR3 sequence: CASSTDRPMRGRSSPLHF. DNA of the CDR3: TGTGCCAGTAGTACCGACCGACCGATGAGAGGGCGAAGTTCACCCCTCCACTTT. This chain uses TRBV19 with TRBJ1-6, with unresolved D. Deletions cut 4 bases from V and 9 bases from J, with 25 bases between. CDR1 LNHDA and CDR2 SQIVND come from the germline V gene (reference sequence). The CDR3 runs to 18 residues.

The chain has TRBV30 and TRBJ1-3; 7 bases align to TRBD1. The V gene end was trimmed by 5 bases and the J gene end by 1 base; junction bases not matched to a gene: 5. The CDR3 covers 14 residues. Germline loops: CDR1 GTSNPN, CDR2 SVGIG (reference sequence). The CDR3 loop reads CAWGLTGSGNTIYF. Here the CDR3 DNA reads TGTGCCTGGGGATTGACAGGGTCTGGAAACACCATATATTTT.